This TCR beta chain stems from a study of shared clonotypes between healthy human individuals. Study-wide results and caveats: Non-shared clonotypes showed lower generation probabilities than clonotypes common to all four donors. Collection of samples was limited to blood; tissue repertoires likely differ.

A CD45RA-negative memory subset and a CD45RA+ naive subset were separated from the CD4+ cells. The CDR3 runs to 12 residues. CDR1 and CDR2 (germline): MNHNS, SASEGT. V lost 8 bases to trimming and J lost 3 bases; unmatched junction nucleotides: 4. Produced via immunoSEQ multiplex PCR; TCRdb's table is partial and in-frame only. The sample yields 1,500,000 or so clones, approximately 98.5% seen once. This clone was found a few times. Antigen specificity is unknown. The chain couples TRBV6-1 to TRBJ2-7; TRBD1 matches 7 bases. The sample consisted of naive CD4+ T cells sorted from blood. Subset of the sample: CD45RA+ positively selected. The source is a man aged 25-45 years in good health. The CDR3 protein is CASPGGDYEQYF. The CDR3 DNA is TGTGCCAGCCCAGGGGGTGACTACGAGCAGTACTTC.